This TCR beta chain was sequenced in a study of monozygotic twins with inflammatory bowel disease. General study points: Repertoire similarity did not separate concordant from discordant twins, possibly from limited power.

Note on this clonotype: Antigen: not known.

CDR3 length: 14 amino acids. Germline CDR1 reads MNHNS; CDR2 reads SASEGT. TCRdb reprocessed the 5' RACE reads; each CDR3 protein has one entry and no DNA is given. This sample's table has 400,000 to 500,000 distinct CDR3 sequences. Sequencing input: blood. This TCR derives from a human donor with ulcerative colitis or Crohn's disease, or a healthy co-twin of an affected twin (not recorded which). This sequence joins TRBV6-1 and TRBJ1-1; TCRdb names TRBD1, which stays unverified in the absence of DNA. CDR3 residues: CASEPAGWNTEAFF.